These T cell receptor beta chains were read from a single sample in a study of blood T cell repertoires in COVID-19. Here immunoSEQ multiplex PCR was the method, and the copy in TCRdb shows in-frame clones only, minus some. Of around 260,000 clones listed, less than 85% are singletons. Sequenced input: peripheral blood. The receptors shown here come from a man aged 60 to 69 who had recovered from COVID-19. Both conserved end residues are trimmed from each CDR3.

V gene: TRBV30
J gene: TRBJ1-5
CDR3 protein: AWSDGGDQPQH

V gene: TRBV23-1
J gene: TRBJ2-1
CDR3 protein: ASSQSRAEQF

V gene: TRBV27
J gene: TRBJ1-1
CDR3 protein: ASSLRGGNTEAF

V gene: TRBV7-9
J gene: TRBJ1-6
CDR3 protein: ASGKEGRDNSPLH

V gene: TRBV4-2
J gene: TRBJ2-3
CDR3 protein: ASSQDPSGGASTDTQY

V gene: TRBV9
J gene: TRBJ1-5
CDR3 protein: ASSVEAGNQPQH

V gene: TRBV7-9
J gene: TRBJ2-3
CDR3 protein: ASSLGTGGLTDTQY

V gene: TRBV7-9
J gene: TRBJ2-7
CDR3 protein: ASSSPGQRQTYEQY

V gene: TRBV19
J gene: TRBJ2-3
CDR3 protein: ASSVSGTSVDTQY

V gene: TRBV18
J gene: TRBJ1-2
CDR3 protein: ASSPDQGSNYGYT

V gene: TRBV11-3
J gene: TRBJ2-1
CDR3 protein: ASSLGGTVYNEQF

V gene: TRBV3-1/TRBV3-2
J gene: TRBJ2-7
CDR3 protein: ASSQEGGAREQY

V gene: TRBV24-1
J gene: TRBJ1-5
CDR3 protein: ATAGQGASQPQH

V gene: TRBV2
J gene: TRBJ2-7
CDR3 protein: ASRLQQGAYEQY

V gene: TRBV4-1
J gene: TRBJ1-6
CDR3 protein: ASSTLGTGNSPLH

V gene: TRBV2
J gene: TRBJ1-4
CDR3 protein: ASRANGATNEKLF

V gene: TRBV4-2
J gene: TRBJ1-6
CDR3 protein: ASSQPTGTLGSPLH

V gene: TRBV6-5
J gene: TRBJ2-3
CDR3 protein: ASSLSGYTQY

V gene: TRBV3-1/TRBV3-2
J gene: TRBJ1-2
CDR3 protein: ASSQEARAAGYT

V gene: TRBV3-1/TRBV3-2
J gene: TRBJ2-2
CDR3 protein: ASRSNIAGELF